Below, 32 T cell receptor beta chains from the same sample are listed, as sequenced in a study of T cells in Graves' hyperthyroidism and ophthalmopathy. What was amplified from RNA transcripts were TCR beta CDR3 regions. Primed by the HTBI set, a first-round RT-PCR was run on the TCR CDR3. TCRdb passed the multiplex PCR reads through MiXCR, listing each CDR3 protein once. Found here are 90,000 to 120,000 distinct CDR3 sequences, about 17% of them singletons; the top ten hold less than 50%. The sequenced material came from blood. Every receptor here comes from a woman between 45 and 65 years old with Graves' hyperthyroidism.

In its sample, this clonotype was seen many times. The V call is TRBV20-1, the J call TRBJ1-1; D is unresolved. Trimming left V 0 bases short and J 0 bases short, with 5 bases between. Per the germline V gene, CDR1 is DFQATT and CDR2 is SNEGSKA (reference sequence). The CDR3 totals 13 residues. The CDR3: CSAREGLNTEAFF. As DNA, the CDR3 is TGCAGTGCTAGAGAGGGTTTGAACACTGAAGCTTTCTTT.

In its sample, this clonotype was seen many times. The chain uses TRBV4-1 and TRBJ2-7; 9 bases are shared with TRBD2. Germline V lookup: CDR1 MGHRA, CDR2 YSYEKL. The V gene end was trimmed by 3 bases and the J gene end by 4 bases; junction bases not matched to a gene: 7. The CDR3 is made up of 15 amino acids. The CDR3 DNA reads TGCGCCAGCAGCCAGGGTAGCGGGAGTATATACGAGCAGTACTTC. Encoded protein: CASSQGSGSIYEQYF.

This clonotype was recorded a few times. This may stem from a read error, because a much larger clone lies one nucleotide away. The V call is TRBV20-1, the J call TRBJ1-6, with D hard to call. Germline loops: CDR1 DFQATT, CDR2 SNEGSKA (reference sequence). This CDR3 has 15 residues. The CDR3: CSATGWETNNPPLHF. In DNA form, the CDR3 reads TGCAGTGCTACAGGCTGGGAGACCAATAATCCACCCCTCCACTTT.

This clonotype has a handful of counts. The genes are TRBV19 and TRBJ2-7, with 8 bases lining up with TRBD2. The length of the CDR3 is 15 residues. V was pared by 4 bases and J by 5 bases, with 10 bases of the junction left unmatched. CDR1 and CDR2 from the germline V gene are LNHDA and SQIVND (reference sequence). This chain's CDR3 is CASSTPAGGINEQYF. The DNA of the CDR3 is TGTGCCAGTAGTACCCCGGCGGGAGGAATAAACGAGCAGTACTTC.

In this sample, this clonotype turned up many times. The V and J genes are TRBV11-2 and TRBJ1-4, with D uncertain. The CDR3 contains 14 residues. V lost 2 bases and J lost 4, with 8 bases in between. Germline loops: CDR1 SGHAT, CDR2 FQNNGV. The CDR3 nucleotides read TGTGCCAGCAGCTTAAACAGCCTTAATGAAAAACTGTTTTTT. Its translation is CASSLNSLNEKLFF.

This clonotype was detected ten times or more. This chain joins TRBV20-1 and TRBJ1-1, with 8 bases aligning to TRBD1. The CDR3 length is 15 residues. Looked up from germline, CDR1 is DFQATT and CDR2 is SNEGSKA (reference sequence). The junction had 10 bases not matched to a gene; V was cut back by 6 bases and J by 1 base. The CDR3 sequence is CSALELGTGNTEAFF. The CDR3 DNA follows: TGCAGTGCCCTAGAACTCGGGACAGGGAACACTGAAGCTTTCTTT.

This clonotype was counted ten times or more. The chain links TRBV20-1 to TRBJ2-3; TRBD2 matches 7 bases. The CDR3 contains 15 residues. Per the germline V gene, CDR1 is DFQATT and CDR2 is SNEGSKA (reference sequence). V trimming: 3 bases; J trimming: 2 bases; junction bases outside the gene matches: 8. For the CDR3, the DNA is TGCAGTGCTAGCCGCGCTAGCGGCTACACAGATACGCAGTATTTT. This gives the protein CSASRASGYTDTQYF.

Many counts were recorded for this clonotype. This chain connects TRBV29-1 to TRBJ2-3; TRBD2 agrees at 8 bases. Trimming took 7 bases from V and 6 from J; bases not matched to a gene: 12. Germline lookup yields CDR1 SQVTM and CDR2 ANQGSEA. This CDR3 contains 14 residues. CDR3 in DNA: TGCAGCGCGACCGGGACTAGTATTAAGGATACGCAGTATTTT. The encoded protein is CSATGTSIKDTQYF.

This clonotype appeared many times. The rearrangement uses TRBV29-1 and TRBJ2-5, with a tentative D call TRBD1 (6 bases). Germline CDR1 reads SQVTM; CDR2 reads ANQGSEA. The CDR3 totals 12 residues. The V gene lost 7 bases and the J gene lost 2 bases, with 11 bases spanning the gap. The CDR3 reads CSGGQKQETQYF. CDR3 nucleotide sequence: TGCAGCGGAGGACAGAAACAAGAGACCCAGTACTTC.

This clonotype showed up many times. The chain uses TRBV5-1 and TRBJ1-1; a possible D gene is TRBD1 (5 bases). Between the trimmed V and J ends, which lost 5 bases and 2 bases, there was a span of 10 bases. This CDR3 is built from 13 residues. Germline CDR1 reads SGHRS; CDR2 reads YFSETQ. The CDR3 region is CASREGSNTEAFF. The CDR3 DNA is TGCGCCAGCAGGGAGGGGAGTAACACTGAAGCTTTCTTT.

By frequency in the sample, this clonotype is medium-sized (0.01 to 0.1%). The rearrangement joins TRBV11-2 to TRBJ2-1, with 16 nucleotides matching TRBD2. The J segment lost 9 bases and the V segment lost 7 bases, leaving 6 bases of the junction unmatched. Germline V gene lookup returns CDR1 SGHAT and CDR2 FQNNGV. CDR3 size: 15 residues. CDR3 coding DNA: TGTGCCAGCACCCAAGGGACTAGCGGGAGGGGTGAGCAGTTCTTC. This gives the protein CASTQGTSGRGEQFF.

This chain connects TRBV11-3 to TRBJ2-1, with TRBD1 matching over 10 bases. The CDR3 has 14 residues. Germline V gene lookup returns CDR1 SGHNT and CDR2 YENEEA. V gave up 5 bases and J gave up 8 bases; unmatched junction bases: 6. Here the CDR3 DNA reads TGTGCCAGCAGCACGACGACAGGGGGCGATGAGCAGTTCTTC. Residues: CASSTTTGGDEQFF.

At least ten counts were recorded for this clonotype. The chain combines TRBV4-1 with TRBJ1-1; 7 nucleotides match TRBD1. Trimming removed 1 base from V and 1 base from J; junction bases left unmatched: 9. The CDR3 spans 17 residues. Germline V lookup: CDR1 MGHRA, CDR2 YSYEKL. CDR3 bases: TGCGCCAGCAGCCAAGGGGGAGGGACAGATTCGAACACTGAAGCTTTCTTT. Encoded protein: CASSQGGGTDSNTEAFF.

This clonotype was detected many times. The chain joins TRBV7-2 to TRBJ2-5, with 14 positions matching TRBD2. V trimming: 4 bases; J trimming: 4 bases; junction bases outside the gene matches: 11. This CDR3 contains 18 residues. Germline V CDR1 and CDR2: SGHTA, FQGNSA. CDR3 amino acids: CASSSRLAGGPSAETQYF. CDR3 coding DNA: TGTGCCAGCAGCTCCAGACTAGCGGGAGGGCCGTCTGCAGAGACCCAGTACTTC.

This clonotype was found many times. This CDR3 is CASSPQILLAGDSGANVLTF. The CDR3 nucleotides are TGTGCCAGCAGCCCCCAGATTTTACTAGCGGGGGACTCTGGGGCCAACGTCCTGACTTTC. The chain carries TRBV7-3 and TRBJ2-6; the match to TRBD2 covers 11 bases. This CDR3 is built from 20 residues. The germline V gene encodes CDR1 SGHTA and CDR2 FQGTGA. The junction had 12 bases not matched to a gene; V was cut back by 5 bases and J by 0 bases. Together with reference TRBV7-3 and TRBJ2-6, the CDR3 gives the full variable domain: GAGVSQTPSNKVTEKGKYVELRCDPISGHTALYWYRQSLGQGPEFLIYFQGTGAADDSGLPNDRFFAVRPEGSVSTLKIQRTERGDSAVYLCASSPQILLAGDSGANVLTFGAGSRLTVL.

In its sample, this clonotype was seen many times. This chain connects TRBV6-1 to TRBJ1-5; D perhaps matches TRBD1 (5 bases). Trimming pared 5 bases from V and 1 base from J, leaving 12 bases between. CDR1 and CDR2 from the germline V gene are MNHNS and SASEGT. This CDR3 region has 15 residues. Here the CDR3 reads CASSFPGRSNQPQHF. The CDR3 coding sequence is TGTGCCAGCAGTTTCCCGGGACGAAGCAATCAGCCCCAGCATTTT.

This rearrangement joins TRBV20-1 to TRBJ1-1; possibly TRBD1 for D (5 bases). The CDR3 length is 14 residues. The V and J ends lost 4 bases and 7 bases respectively, with 19 bases between them. Germline CDR1 is DFQATT and CDR2 is SNEGSKA (reference sequence). Here the CDR3 reads CSATRDGTGNEAFF. The CDR3 nucleotides are TGCAGTGCTACGAGAGACGGGACGGGCAATGAAGCTTTCTTT.

A few counts support this clonotype. This chain joins TRBV29-1 and TRBJ1-1; D unresolved. This CDR3 contains 12 residues. In germline, CDR1 is SQVTM, CDR2 ANQGSEA. V was trimmed by 5 bases and J by 3 bases, leaving 10 bases between them. As DNA, the CDR3 is TGCAGCGTTAAGGGTCCGGACACTGAAGCTTTCTTT. Translated, it gives CSVKGPDTEAFF.

This clonotype was seen a single time. V usage is TRBV11-2 and J usage is TRBJ1-6; the D is unclear. The CDR3 runs to 12 residues. CDR1 SGHAT and CDR2 FQNNGV come from the germline V gene. V lost 1 base and J 11 bases, leaving 6 bases between the germline ends. The CDR3 reads CASSLVVAPLHF. As DNA, the CDR3 is TGTGCCAGCAGCTTAGTTGTGGCACCCCTCCACTTT.

The sample holds many counts of this clonotype. The chain has TRBV11-2 and TRBJ2-1, with D uncertain. This CDR3 has 15 amino acids. CDR1 is SGHAT, CDR2 FQNNGV, per germline. V was cut by 0 bases and J by 6 bases, with 12 bases left in between. The CDR3 sequence: CASSLDWKGSNEQFF. The DNA for the CDR3 is TGTGCCAGCAGCTTAGATTGGAAAGGTAGCAATGAGCAGTTCTTC.

This clonotype was picked up many times. This chain joins TRBV12-3 or TRBV12-4 and TRBJ1-5; TRBD1 agrees at 7 bases. The J segment lost 9 bases and the V segment lost 6 bases, leaving 11 bases of the junction unmatched. CDR3 length: 14 amino acids. Here the CDR3 reads CASRARDRAGPQHF. The CDR3 region has the DNA TGTGCCAGCAGAGCCCGGGACAGAGCGGGGCCCCAGCATTTT.

About this clonotype itself: A much larger clonotype is one base distant, so this may be a read error. The V and J genes are TRBV6-5 and TRBJ1-4, with D unresolved. Germline V gene data show CDR1 as MNHEY and CDR2 as SVGAGI. The CDR3 runs 15 residues. The V end was cut by 2 bases, the J end by 2 bases, with 9 bases between. The CDR3 protein is CASSYSSRTNEKLFF. The CDR3 bases are TGTGCCAGCAGTTACAGCTCACGGACTAATGAAAAACTGTTTTTT.

This clonotype was picked up many times. This chain links TRBV19 with TRBJ1-1; possibly TRBD1 for D (5 bases). The CDR3 is 13 residues long. The V and J ends lost 5 bases and 11 bases respectively, with 18 bases between them. Per the germline V gene, CDR1 is LNHDA and CDR2 is SQIVND (reference sequence). The CDR3 DNA reads TGTGCCAGTAGTTTCGGGCTGGGACTGTGGGCTTTCTTT. Amino acids: CASSFGLGLWAFF. Together with reference TRBV19 and TRBJ1-1, the CDR3 gives the full variable domain: DGGITQSPKYLFRKEGQNVTLSCEQNLNHDAMYWYRQDPGQGLRLIYYSQIVNDFQKGDIAEGYSVSREKKESFPLTVTSAQKNPTAFYLCASSFGLGLWAFFGQGTRLTVV.

About this clonotype: The CDR3 ends on some other residue instead of the conserved phenylalanine or tryptophan, so this is likely a read error. This sequence joins TRBV20-1 and TRBJ2-3, with 10 nucleotides matching TRBD2. Germline trimming cut 6 bases from V and 0 bases from J; bases unmatched to any gene: 6. Looked up from germline, CDR1 is DFQATT and CDR2 is SNEGSKA (reference sequence). The CDR3 length is 15 residues. The CDR3 region has the DNA TGCAGTGCCCCCGGGACTAGCGCTAGCACAGATACGCAGTATTCT. Amino acids: CSAPGTSASTDTQYS.

The sample holds many counts of this clonotype. This chain links TRBV20-1 with TRBJ1-5; 7 bases map to TRBD1. The V gene end was trimmed by 0 bases and the J gene end by 11 bases; junction bases not matched to a gene: 13. Germline V gene sequence: CDR1 DFQATT, CDR2 SNEGSKA (reference sequence). The CDR3 covers 15 residues. CDR3 in DNA: TGCAGTGCTAGAGAAGGACAGGCGATCAGTGGGACCCAGCATTTT. It specifies CSAREGQAISGTQHF.

The chain links TRBV12-3 or TRBV12-4 to TRBJ1-6; 10 nucleotides align to TRBD1. Losses at the gene ends were 3 bases for V and 5 bases for J; bases not matched to a gene: 4. The CDR3 sequence is 16 residues long. Here the CDR3 reads CASSLGQGNNNSPLHF. CDR3 sequence (DNA): TGTGCCAGCAGTTTGGGACAGGGGAATAATAATTCACCCCTCCACTTT.

This clonotype has at least ten counts. The gene calls are TRBV29-1 and TRBJ2-1; D is tentatively TRBD1 or TRBD2 (6 bases each). Germline loops: CDR1 SQVTM, CDR2 ANQGSEA. The CDR3 spans 15 residues. V dropped 6 bases and J dropped 0 bases, with 15 bases sitting between them. The CDR3 protein is CSVSGAGSSYNEQFF. CDR3 nucleotides: TGCAGCGTCTCGGGGGCGGGTAGCTCCTACAATGAGCAGTTCTTC.

This clonotype was seen repeatedly, ten times or more. The DNA of the CDR3 is TGTGCCAGCAGTTTAGACAGATTCTACAATGAGCAGTTCTTC. Translation gives CASSLDRFYNEQFF. The chain combines TRBV27 with TRBJ2-1, with a tentative D call TRBD1 (5 bases). The germline V gene encodes CDR1 MNHEY and CDR2 SMNVEV (reference sequence). CDR3 length: 14 amino acids. Trimming pared 2 bases from V and 3 bases from J, leaving 8 bases between.

The chain recombines TRBV7-9 with TRBJ2-2, with 8 positions matching TRBD2. The CDR3 runs to 16 residues. Losses at the gene ends were 4 bases for V and 4 bases for J; bases not matched to a gene: 8. Germline V gene lookup returns CDR1 SEHNR and CDR2 FQNEAQ (reference sequence). CDR3 in DNA: TGTGCCAGCAGCTGGCTAGCGGGCGAAACCACCGGGGAGCTGTTTTTT. This translates into CASSWLAGETTGELFF.

There are many counts of this clonotype. The V gene is TRBV30, the J gene TRBJ1-2, with 9 bases fitting TRBD1. CDR3 length: 14 amino acids. CDR1 is GTSNPN and CDR2 is SVGIG in the germline V gene (reference sequence). After removal of 3 bases from V and 3 bases from J, the junction contained 5 bases not matched to a gene. The CDR3 DNA sequence: TGTGCCTGGAGCTCGGGACAGGGCCACTATGGCTACACCTTC. Its protein product is CAWSSGQGHYGYTF.

In this sample, this clonotype turned up many times. V is TRBV12-5 and J is TRBJ2-3, with no clear D. Trimming cost V 6 bases and J 2 bases, with 12 bases left between them. The CDR3 is made up of 14 amino acids. CDR1 is LGHNT and CDR2 is FRNRAP in the germline V gene. In DNA, the CDR3 is TGTGCTAGTGGGCTCGACATCTACACAGATACGCAGTATTTT. This encodes CASGLDIYTDTQYF.

This clonotype was counted many times. The V and J genes are TRBV19 and TRBJ1-5; 7 bases are shared with TRBD1. Germline loops: CDR1 LNHDA, CDR2 SQIVND (reference sequence). The CDR3 length is 14 residues. Trimming cost V 5 bases and J 2 bases; bases outside gene matches: 3. The CDR3, as DNA: TGTGCCAGTAGTTTCACAGGGGGCAATCAGCCCCAGCATTTT. It translates to CASSFTGGNQPQHF.